These 20 T cell receptor beta chains came from one sample sequenced in a study of blood T cell repertoires in COVID-19. Here immunoSEQ multiplex PCR was the method, and the copy in TCRdb shows in-frame clones only, minus some. The table shows roughly 250,000 clones, with 70% to 85% occurring only once. What was sequenced was peripheral blood. The receptors derive from a woman of 80 years or more with active or convalescent COVID-19.

V and J are TRBV18 and TRBJ1-6; D is possibly TRBD1 (6 bases). The V and J ends lost 3 bases and 5 bases respectively, with 8 bases between them. The CDR3 covers 14 residues. Germline V gene data show CDR1 as KGHSH and CDR2 as LQKENI. In DNA, the CDR3 is TGTGCCAGCTCACCGGGGGCAGATAATTCACCCCTCCACTTT. Encoded protein: CASSPGADNSPLHF.

The CDR3 loop reads CASSQGGLAVGETQYF. CDR3 in DNA: TGTGCCAGCAGCCAAGGGGGGCTAGCGGTAGGGGAGACCCAGTACTTC. The genes are TRBV4-2 and TRBJ2-5, with D maybe TRBD2 (7 bases). Trimming shortened V by 1 base and J by 5 bases, and 17 bases separated the two germline ends. The CDR3 covers 16 residues. Per the germline V gene, CDR1 is LGHNA and CDR2 is YNFKEQ.

This clone was seen only a few times. The chain links TRBV27 to TRBJ2-7; 10 bases line up with TRBD2. Germline loops: CDR1 MNHEY, CDR2 SMNVEV (reference sequence). The length of the CDR3 is 15 residues. Losses at the gene ends were 0 bases for V and 3 bases for J; bases not matched to a gene: 2. The CDR3 here is CASSLSPSGSYEQYF. The CDR3 DNA reads as TGTGCCAGCAGTTTATCTCCTAGCGGGAGCTACGAGCAGTACTTC.

V usage is TRBV20-1 and J usage is TRBJ1-5, with no clear D. The CDR3 length is 11 residues. Germline CDR1 reads DFQATT; CDR2 reads SNEGSKA (reference sequence). Trimming shortened V by 0 bases and J by 12 bases, and 9 bases separated the two germline ends. The CDR3 DNA follows: TGCAGTGCTAGAGATAGACTTGTCCAGCATTTT. This codes for CSARDRLVQHF.

This chain joins TRBV3-1 (or the pseudogene TRBV3-2) and TRBJ1-2; 7 bases are a match to TRBD1. The CDR3 extends over 16 amino acids. J lost 0 bases, V lost 2 bases, and 6 bases had no gene match. Germline loops: CDR1 LGHDT, CDR2 YNNKEL (reference sequence). The CDR3 here is CASSQFDRVTNYGYTF. The DNA for the CDR3 is TGTGCCAGCAGCCAATTCGACAGGGTAACTAACTATGGCTACACCTTC.

The V gene is TRBV24-1, the J gene TRBJ1-5; TRBD1 aligns across 10 bases. Looked up from germline, CDR1 is KGHDR and CDR2 is SFDVKD. J gave up 2 bases and V 3 bases, and 3 bases lay outside the gene matches. The CDR3 runs to 16 residues. CDR3 DNA: TGTGCCACCAGTGATCCGACAGGGGGCGGCAATCAGCCCCAGCATTTT. It translates to CATSDPTGGGNQPQHF.

This clone was seen a single time. The CDR3 here is CASSTGLAGEKNIQYF. CDR3 nucleotides: TGTGCCAGCAGTACGGGACTAGCGGGGGAGAAAAACATTCAGTACTTC. The chain employs TRBV28 and TRBJ2-4; 14 nucleotides align to TRBD2. This CDR3 comprises 16 residues. With V trimmed by 5 bases and J by 4 bases, 4 bases remained unmatched. Germline V gene sequence: CDR1 MDHEN, CDR2 SYDVKM.

V gene TRBV10-3 combines with J gene TRBJ2-7; the match to TRBD1 covers 9 bases. CDR3 length: 14 amino acids. V trimming: 6 bases; J trimming: 2 bases; junction bases outside the gene matches: 5. From germline, CDR1 is ENHRY and CDR2 SYGVKD. This CDR3 reads CAIREDRGPYEQYF. The CDR3 nucleotides read TGTGCCATCAGAGAGGACAGGGGTCCCTACGAGCAGTACTTC.

This clone was observed a few times. This chain links TRBV6-6 with TRBJ2-3, with 8 nucleotides matching TRBD1. CDR1 and CDR2 (germline): MNHNY, SVGAGI (reference sequence). V lost 6 bases to trimming and J lost 2 bases; unmatched junction nucleotides: 22. The CDR3 has 20 amino acids. The CDR3 region has the DNA TGTGCCAGCAGCGAGACAGGGGTGACCGACGGGATACTCCTCACAGATACGCAGTATTTT. Amino acids: CASSETGVTDGILLTDTQYF.

This clone was found a few times. The same CDR3 also results from other DNA sequences found in this sample. The gene calls are TRBV5-1 and TRBJ2-1; perhaps TRBD2 as D (5 bases). Per the germline V gene, CDR1 is SGHRS and CDR2 is YFSETQ. V dropped 0 bases and J dropped 0 bases, with 7 bases sitting between them. The CDR3 runs 15 residues. The CDR3 DNA sequence: TGCGCCAGCAGCTTGGCGGGGAGCTCCTACAATGAGCAGTTCTTC. Translated, it gives CASSLAGSSYNEQFF.

This chain connects TRBV3-1 (or the pseudogene TRBV3-2) to TRBJ2-1, with 9 bases matching TRBD2. The germline V gene encodes CDR1 LGHDT and CDR2 YNNKEL (reference sequence). The CDR3 runs 14 residues. Germline trimming cut 8 bases from V and 10 bases from J; bases unmatched to any gene: 12. The CDR3 nucleotides are TGTGCCAGCGGGGGAATAGCGGGAGTTTGGGAGCAGTTCTTC. It specifies CASGGIAGVWEQFF.

The chain employs TRBV10-3 and TRBJ1-4, with 7 bases lining up with TRBD1. Trimming removed 6 bases from V and 5 bases from J; junction bases left unmatched: 6. This CDR3 spans 14 amino acids. CDR1 and CDR2 from the germline V gene are ENHRY and SYGVKD. The CDR3, as DNA: TGTGCCATCAGGGAGGGACAGACAAATGAAAAACTGTTTTTT. As protein: CAIREGQTNEKLFF.

This chain links TRBV5-1 with TRBJ2-7, with 7 bases lining up with TRBD2. The CDR3 extends over 15 amino acids. Germline-derived CDR1 and CDR2 are SGHRS and YFSETQ. The trim removed 4 bases at V and 2 bases at J, leaving 9 bases unmatched. The CDR3 region is CASSPVLRGTYEQYF. The CDR3 DNA reads TGCGCCAGCAGCCCCGTTTTGCGGGGGACCTACGAGCAGTACTTC.

The chain employs TRBV18 and TRBJ2-1; TRBD1 matches 10 bases. CDR3 size: 15 residues. The V gene's germline CDR1 is KGHSH and CDR2 LQKENI. V dropped 3 bases and J dropped 7; count of bases not matched to a gene: 6. The CDR3 region is CASSPGQGDRNEQFF. CDR3 DNA: TGTGCCAGCTCACCTGGACAGGGGGACAGGAATGAGCAGTTCTTC. The full variable domain, its missing parts supplied by reference TRBV18 and TRBJ2-1, is NAGVMQNPRHLVRRRGQEARLRCSPMKGHSHVYWYRQLPEEGLKFMVYLQKENIIDESGMPKERFSAEFPKEGPSILRIQQVVRGDSAAYFCASSPGQGDRNEQFFGPGTRLTVL.

This clone was seen a handful of times. The chain combines TRBV12-3 or TRBV12-4 with TRBJ2-1; 7 nucleotides match TRBD2. The CDR3 is 13 residues long. Trimming removed 7 bases from V and 3 bases from J; junction bases left unmatched: 3. The CDR3 nucleotides read TGTGCCAGCAATCCTAGCGGCTACAATGAGCAGTTCTTC. Protein: CASNPSGYNEQFF.

The rearrangement links TRBV9 to TRBJ2-3, with D tentatively TRBD2 (6 bases). CDR1 and CDR2 (germline): SGDLS, YYNGEE. V was pared by 3 bases and J by 3 bases, with 20 bases between. The CDR3 extends over 17 amino acids. The CDR3 here is CASSGTFHWGDTDTQYF. Written as DNA, the CDR3 is TGTGCCAGCAGCGGTACATTTCACTGGGGGGATACAGATACGCAGTATTTT.

The chain uses TRBV7-2 and TRBJ2-5; 10 bases match TRBD1. The CDR3 has 16 amino acids. CDR1 and CDR2 from the germline V gene are SGHTA and FQGNSA. V gave up 2 bases and J gave up 2 bases; unmatched junction bases: 5. The CDR3 loop is CASSLSSGQGQETQYF. The CDR3 nucleotides are TGTGCCAGCAGCTTATCCTCGGGACAGGGGCAAGAGACCCAGTACTTC.

This rearrangement joins TRBV9 to TRBJ1-1, with 9 bases fitting TRBD1. The CDR3 runs 15 residues. Germline V gene lookup returns CDR1 SGDLS and CDR2 YYNGEE. The ends lost 4 bases at V and 2 bases at J; junction bases unmatched: 6. The CDR3, as DNA: TGTGCCAGCAGCCCCTGGACAGGGGAAAACACTGAAGCTTTCTTT. Encoded protein: CASSPWTGENTEAFF. Variable domain in full (rest from reference TRBV9 and TRBJ1-1): DSGVTQTPKHLITATGQRVTLRCSPRSGDLSVYWYQQSLDQGLQFLIQYYNGEERAKGNILERFSAQQFPDLHSELNLSSLELGDSALYFCASSPWTGENTEAFFGQGTRLTVV.

This sequence joins TRBV5-1 and TRBJ1-3; 7 nucleotides align to TRBD1. The CDR3 is made up of 17 amino acids. Losses at the gene ends were 4 bases for V and 3 bases for J; bases not matched to a gene: 13. Per the germline V gene, CDR1 is SGHRS and CDR2 is YFSETQ. The CDR3 nucleotides are TGCGCCAGCAGCCCGAGCCCGACAGGGAAAGGTGGAAACACCATATATTTT. Protein product: CASSPSPTGKGGNTIYF.

The J gene is TRBJ2-1, the V gene TRBV5-1; 10 bases are a match to TRBD2. The J segment lost 8 bases and the V segment lost 5 bases, leaving 7 bases of the junction unmatched. The CDR3 is made up of 14 amino acids. The germline CDR1 and CDR2 sequences are SGHRS and YFSETQ. The chain's CDR3 is CASSSGRLRDEQFF. Here the CDR3 DNA reads TGCGCCAGCAGTAGCGGGAGGTTAAGGGATGAGCAGTTCTTC.